This entry lists 17 T cell receptor beta chains sequenced from one sample in a study of T cell responses to AZD1222 COVID-19 vaccine. TCRdb's table, derived via immunoSEQ multiplex PCR, lists solely in-frame clones and lacks some. The sample consists of 150,000 to 200,000 clones, approximately 94% of them appearing once. The sequencing here drew on peripheral blood, taken on day 0 of AZD1222 vaccination. These receptor sequences come from an adult in good health.

In DNA form, the CDR3 reads TGTGCCAGCAGCTTAGCGCCAGGGGGCGGCTACACCTTC. Its translation: CASSLAPGGGYTF. The chain couples TRBV7-8 to TRBJ1-2; 8 bases are shared with TRBD1. Unmatched junction bases numbered 2, after V lost 0 bases and J lost 8 bases. Germline lookup yields CDR1 SGHVS and CDR2 FQNEAQ. The CDR3 is made up of 13 amino acids.

The rearrangement links TRBV5-6 to TRBJ2-7, with D hard to call. The germline gives CDR1 SGHDT, CDR2 YYEEEE. The V end lost 0 bases, the J end lost 0 bases, and 13 bases lay between the germline ends. The CDR3 consists of 16 residues. The CDR3 protein is CASSLEARISSYEQYF. In DNA, the CDR3 is TGTGCCAGCAGCTTGGAAGCTCGGATTAGCTCCTACGAGCAGTACTTC.

The chain links TRBV6-2 or TRBV6-3 to TRBJ2-7; D unresolved. Trimming removed 2 bases from V and 3 bases from J, with 5 bases in between. From germline, CDR1 is MNHEY and CDR2 SVGEGT. The CDR3 spans 12 residues. CDR3 protein: CASSYGNYEQYF. The CDR3 DNA sequence: TGTGCCAGCAGTTACGGCAACTACGAGCAGTACTTC.

The chain is built from TRBV4-2 and TRBJ1-1, with D possibly matching TRBD1 (5 bases). The V and J ends lost 0 bases and 7 bases respectively, with 15 bases between them. Germline assignment: CDR1 LGHNA and CDR2 YNFKEQ. This CDR3 has 15 amino acids. CDR3 nucleotide sequence: TGTGCCAGCAGCCAAGACCTCCGGGCGGGGCTTGAAGCTTTCTTT. It yields the protein CASSQDLRAGLEAFF.

The J gene is TRBJ2-7, the V gene TRBV18, with 9 bases aligning to TRBD1. The CDR3 length is 15 residues. The V gene end was trimmed by 3 bases and the J gene end by 4 bases; junction bases not matched to a gene: 7. Germline-derived CDR1 and CDR2 are KGHSH and LQKENI. The CDR3: CASSPPGQGRYEQYF. The CDR3 DNA sequence: TGTGCCAGCTCACCCCCGGGACAGGGAAGGTACGAGCAGTACTTC.

V and J are TRBV6-2 or TRBV6-3 and TRBJ2-7; D perhaps matches TRBD1 (5 bases). Germline values: CDR1 MNHEY, CDR2 SVGEGT. The CDR3 extends over 14 amino acids. Trimming shortened V by 0 bases and J by 5 bases, and 11 bases separated the two germline ends. As DNA, the CDR3 is TGTGCCAGCAGTTACTCGATCAGGGCGAACGAGCAGTACTTC. Encoded protein: CASSYSIRANEQYF.

The rearrangement uses TRBV7-9 and TRBJ2-7; 11 nucleotides line up with TRBD2. Germline values: CDR1 SEHNR, CDR2 FQNEAQ (reference sequence). CDR3 length: 16 residues. After removal of 1 base from V and 3 bases from J, the junction contained 5 bases not matched to a gene. Here the CDR3 reads CASSLGWTSGFYEQYF. The CDR3 bases are TGTGCCAGCAGCTTAGGCTGGACTAGCGGGTTCTACGAGCAGTACTTC.

This clone has more than one count but fewer than ten. The V gene is TRBV5-1, the J gene TRBJ1-2; 11 bases fit TRBD1. The V segment lost 0 bases and the J segment 5 bases; nucleotides outside the gene matches: 6. The CDR3 has 16 residues. The germline V gene encodes CDR1 SGHRS and CDR2 YFSETQ. The DNA for the CDR3 is TGCGCCAGCAGCTTGGCCGGGACAGGGGGACATTATGGCTACACCTTC. This translates into CASSLAGTGGHYGYTF.

The chain employs TRBV6-5 and TRBJ1-1; D ambiguous. The CDR3 has 13 amino acids. Trimming left V 8 bases short and J 5 bases short, with 15 bases between. CDR1 MNHEY and CDR2 SVGAGI come from the germline V gene. In DNA form, the CDR3 reads TGTGCCAGCGGTCCTGGCGGGAATACTGAAGCTTTCTTT. Protein sequence: CASGPGGNTEAFF.

The chain couples TRBV19 to TRBJ2-7; no clear D gene. The V and J ends lost 4 bases and 0 bases respectively, with 19 bases between them. Germline-derived CDR1 and CDR2 are LNHDA and SQIVND (reference sequence). The CDR3 is 17 residues long. The CDR3, as DNA: TGTGCCAGTAGTAGCCGACGAGGACGTGAGAGCTCCTACGAGCAGTACTTC. Translation: CASSSRRGRESSYEQYF. The variable domain in full, with the rest retrieved from reference TRBV19 and TRBJ2-7, is DGGITQSPKYLFRKEGQNVTLSCEQNLNHDAMYWYRQDPGQGLRLIYYSQIVNDFQKGDIAEGYSVSREKKESFPLTVTSAQKNPTAFYLCASSSRRGRESSYEQYFGPGTRLTVT.

CDR3 sequence (DNA): TGTGCCAGCAGCGCTCCGGGAGGGCCCTACAATGAGCAGTTCTTC. Residues: CASSAPGGPYNEQFF. V gene TRBV9 combines with J gene TRBJ2-1, with 8 bases identical to TRBD2. J was trimmed by 2 bases and V by 3 bases; bases with no gene match: 4. This CDR3 has 15 amino acids. CDR1 and CDR2 from the germline V gene are SGDLS and YYNGEE.

In this sample, this clone turned up a few times. The chain recombines TRBV19 with TRBJ2-2, with D perhaps TRBD1 or TRBD2 (6 bases each). The germline V and J ends were trimmed by 6 bases and 7 bases, with 9 bases remaining between them. The CDR3 totals 12 residues. Germline assignment: CDR1 LNHDA and CDR2 SQIVND (reference sequence). CDR3 protein: CASRGGHGELFF. CDR3 DNA: TGTGCCAGTAGGGGGGGCCACGGGGAGCTGTTTTTT.

The genes are TRBV19 and TRBJ1-1; D might be TRBD1 (6 bases). The germline V and J ends were trimmed by 3 bases and 1 base, with 18 bases remaining between them. Germline assignment: CDR1 LNHDA and CDR2 SQIVND (reference sequence). The length of the CDR3 is 17 residues. CDR3 protein: CASSIRITGAKNTEAFF. CDR3 nucleotides: TGTGCCAGTAGTATTAGGATCACGGGGGCCAAGAACACTGAAGCTTTCTTT.

The rearrangement joins TRBV19 to TRBJ2-7, with 12 bases fitting TRBD2. CDR3 length: 14 residues. Germline V lookup: CDR1 LNHDA, CDR2 SQIVND (reference sequence). The V segment lost 4 bases and the J segment 3 bases; nucleotides outside the gene matches: 1. This CDR3 reads CASSTTSGSYEQYF. For the CDR3, the DNA is TGTGCCAGTAGTACGACTAGCGGGAGCTACGAGCAGTACTTC.

V is TRBV30 and J is TRBJ2-7; possibly TRBD1 for D (6 bases). This CDR3 region has 15 residues. Germline V CDR1 and CDR2: GTSNPN, SVGIG (reference sequence). The V end was cut by 1 base, the J end by 3 bases, with 16 bases between. The CDR3 bases are TGTGCCTGGAGTGCCTGGGACACCAGAAGCTACGAGCAGTACTTC. Translated, it gives CAWSAWDTRSYEQYF. Filled out from reference TRBV30 and TRBJ2-7, the complete variable domain reads SQTIHQWPATLVQPVGSPLSLECTVEGTSNPNLYWYRQAAGRGLQLLFYSVGIGQISSEVPQNLSASRPQDRQFILSSKKLLLSDSGFYLCAWSAWDTRSYEQYFGPGTRLTVT.

This rearrangement joins TRBV4-1 to TRBJ1-1; 7 nucleotides agree with TRBD1. J lost 0 bases, V lost 4 bases, and 5 bases had no gene match. CDR3 length: 15 residues. Germline V lookup: CDR1 MGHRA, CDR2 YSYEKL. The CDR3 nucleotides read TGCGCCAGCAGCCGGGGGGACAGCTTGAACACTGAAGCTTTCTTT. Protein product: CASSRGDSLNTEAFF.

The chain joins TRBV19 to TRBJ2-2; 8 bases align to TRBD1. Trimming at V came to 3 bases and at J to 4 bases, leaving 7 bases not matched to a gene. This CDR3 has 16 residues. Germline V CDR1 and CDR2: LNHDA, SQIVND (reference sequence). The CDR3 protein is CASSIRAGGGTGELFF. In nucleotides, the CDR3 is TGTGCCAGTAGTATCAGGGCAGGGGGCGGCACCGGGGAGCTGTTTTTT.